The T cell receptor (beta chain) described here comes from a study of cytomegalovirus exposure and HLA in healthy donors. General study results and limits: Rare sequences made up most TCRs, while some public TCRs were found in many donors. CMV antigen specificity was confirmed in vitro for three CMV-associated chains.

Sequenced by immunoSEQ multiplex PCR; TCRdb stores in-frame clones only, minus some. This table has 150,000 to 200,000 clones, approximately 78% appearing once. Concerning this clone: Its antigen remains unidentified.

Germline V gene lookup returns CDR1 SEHNR and CDR2 FQNEAQ (reference sequence). This CDR3 contains 13 residues. Trimming took 1 base from V and 8 from J, leaving 10 bases between them. This clonotype was sampled from a woman in her twenties or thirties in good health and CMV-seronegative. Sequencing used PBMCs. This rearrangement joins TRBV7-9 to TRBJ2-3, with D perhaps TRBD2 (5 bases). The CDR3 region is CASSLEGVGTQYF. CDR3 DNA sequence: TGTGCCAGCAGCTTAGAGGGAGTCGGTACGCAGTATTTT. Full variable domain (remainder filled in from reference TRBV7-9 and TRBJ2-3): DTGVSQNPRHKITKRGQNVTFRCDPISEHNRLYWYRQTLGQGPEFLTYFQNEAQLEKSRLLSDRFSAERPKGSFSTLEIQRTEQGDSAMYLCASSLEGVGTQYFGPGTRLTVL.